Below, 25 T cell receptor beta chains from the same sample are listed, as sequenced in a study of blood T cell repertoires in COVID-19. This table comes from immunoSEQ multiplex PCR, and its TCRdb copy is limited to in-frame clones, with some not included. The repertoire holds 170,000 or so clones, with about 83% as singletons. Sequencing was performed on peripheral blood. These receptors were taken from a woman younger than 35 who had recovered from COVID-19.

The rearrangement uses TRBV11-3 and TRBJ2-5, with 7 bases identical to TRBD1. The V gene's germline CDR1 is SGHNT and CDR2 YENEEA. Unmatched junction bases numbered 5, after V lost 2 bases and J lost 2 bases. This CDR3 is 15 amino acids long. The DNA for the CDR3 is TGTGCCAGCAGCTTAATGGGGACAGAGCAAGAGACCCAGTACTTC. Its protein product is CASSLMGTEQETQYF.

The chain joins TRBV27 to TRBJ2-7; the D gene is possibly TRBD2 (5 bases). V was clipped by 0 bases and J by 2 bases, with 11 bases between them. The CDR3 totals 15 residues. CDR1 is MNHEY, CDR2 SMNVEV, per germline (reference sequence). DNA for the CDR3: TGTGCCAGCAGTTTATCGTCCGGGGTTACCTACGAGCAGTACGTC. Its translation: CASSLSSGVTYEQYV.

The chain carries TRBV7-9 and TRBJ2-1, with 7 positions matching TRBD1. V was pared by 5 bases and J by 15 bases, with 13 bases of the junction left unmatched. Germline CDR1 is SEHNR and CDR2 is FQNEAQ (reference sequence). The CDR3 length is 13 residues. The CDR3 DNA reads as TGTGCCAGCAGCCCACGGGACAGCCGATACGGGTTCTTC. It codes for CASSPRDSRYGFF.

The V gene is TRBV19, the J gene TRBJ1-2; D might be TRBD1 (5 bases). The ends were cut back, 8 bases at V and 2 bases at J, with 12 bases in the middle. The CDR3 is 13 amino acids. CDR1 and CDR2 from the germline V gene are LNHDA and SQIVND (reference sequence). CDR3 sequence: CASQLGGNYGYTF. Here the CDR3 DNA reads TGTGCCAGTCAGCTTGGGGGGAACTATGGCTACACCTTC.

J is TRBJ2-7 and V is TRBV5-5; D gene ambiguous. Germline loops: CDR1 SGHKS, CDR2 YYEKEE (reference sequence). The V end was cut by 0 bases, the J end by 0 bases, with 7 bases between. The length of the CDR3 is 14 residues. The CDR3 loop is CASSLGRSSYEQYV. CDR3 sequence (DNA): TGTGCCAGCAGCTTGGGACGGAGCTCCTACGAGCAGTACGTC.

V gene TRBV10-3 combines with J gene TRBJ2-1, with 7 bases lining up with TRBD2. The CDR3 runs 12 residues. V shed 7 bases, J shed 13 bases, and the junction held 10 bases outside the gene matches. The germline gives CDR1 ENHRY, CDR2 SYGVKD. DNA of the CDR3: TGTGCCATCACCCCTGGCGGCGGGAGTCAGTTCTTC. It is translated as CAITPGGGSQFF.

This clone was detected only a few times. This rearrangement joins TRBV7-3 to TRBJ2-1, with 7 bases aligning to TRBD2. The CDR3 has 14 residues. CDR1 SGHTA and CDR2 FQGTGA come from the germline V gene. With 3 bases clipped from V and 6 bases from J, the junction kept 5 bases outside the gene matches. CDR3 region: CASSFVAGPNEQFF. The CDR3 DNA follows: TGTGCCAGCAGCTTCGTAGCGGGTCCCAATGAGCAGTTCTTC.

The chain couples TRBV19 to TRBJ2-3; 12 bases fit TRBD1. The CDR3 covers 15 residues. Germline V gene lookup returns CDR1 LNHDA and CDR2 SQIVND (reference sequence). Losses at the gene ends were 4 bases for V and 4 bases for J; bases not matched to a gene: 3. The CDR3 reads CASSTGTGGSDTQYF. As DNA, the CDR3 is TGTGCCAGTAGTACCGGGACAGGGGGCTCAGATACGCAGTATTTT.

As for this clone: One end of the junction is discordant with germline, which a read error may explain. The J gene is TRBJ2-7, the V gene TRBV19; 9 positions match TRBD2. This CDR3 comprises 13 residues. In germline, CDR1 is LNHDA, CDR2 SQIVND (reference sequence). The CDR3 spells CASRRGGSHEQYF. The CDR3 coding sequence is TGTGCCAGTCGGCGGGGGGGCTCCCACGAGCAGTACTTC.

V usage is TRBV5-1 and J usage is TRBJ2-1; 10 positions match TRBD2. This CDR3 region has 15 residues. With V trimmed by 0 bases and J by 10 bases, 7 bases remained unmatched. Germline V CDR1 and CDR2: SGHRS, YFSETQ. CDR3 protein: CASSLGSGGLGEQFF. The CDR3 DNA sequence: TGCGCCAGCAGCTTGGGTAGCGGGGGGTTAGGGGAGCAGTTCTTC.

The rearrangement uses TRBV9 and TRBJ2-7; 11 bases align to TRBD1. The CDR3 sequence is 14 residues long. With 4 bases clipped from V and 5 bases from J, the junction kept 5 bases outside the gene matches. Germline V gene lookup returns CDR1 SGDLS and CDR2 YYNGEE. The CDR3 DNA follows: TGTGCCAGCAGCTCACGGACAGGGGGCAACGAGCAGTACTTC. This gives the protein CASSSRTGGNEQYF.

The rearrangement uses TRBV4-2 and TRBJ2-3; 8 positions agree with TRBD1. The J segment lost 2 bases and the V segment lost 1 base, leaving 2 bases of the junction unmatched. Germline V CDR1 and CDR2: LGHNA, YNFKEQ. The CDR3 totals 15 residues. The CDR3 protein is CASSQGTGYTDTQYF. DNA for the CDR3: TGTGCCAGCAGCCAAGGGACAGGGTACACAGATACGCAGTATTTT.

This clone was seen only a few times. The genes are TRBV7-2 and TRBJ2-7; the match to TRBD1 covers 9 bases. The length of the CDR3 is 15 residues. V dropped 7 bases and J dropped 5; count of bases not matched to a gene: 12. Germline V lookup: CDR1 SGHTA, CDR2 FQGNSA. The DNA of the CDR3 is TGTGCCAGCACCTGGTGGGGACAGGGAGGAAACGAGCAGTACTTC. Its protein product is CASTWWGQGGNEQYF.

In nucleotides, the CDR3 is TGTGCCACCAGTGGAAGACAGGGTGAAAACTATGGCTACACCTTC. Amino acid sequence: CATSGRQGENYGYTF. This sequence joins TRBV24-1 and TRBJ1-2; 7 bases map to TRBD1. The germline CDR1 and CDR2 sequences are KGHDR and SFDVKD. This CDR3 region has 15 residues. V lost 5 bases, J lost 2 bases, and 7 bases stayed unmatched.

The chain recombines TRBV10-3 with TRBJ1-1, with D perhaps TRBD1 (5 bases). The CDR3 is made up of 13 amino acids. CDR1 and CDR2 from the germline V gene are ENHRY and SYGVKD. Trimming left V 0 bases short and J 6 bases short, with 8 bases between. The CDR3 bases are TGTGCCATCAGTGAGTCCGGGGGGTCTGAAGCTTTCTTT. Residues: CAISESGGSEAFF.

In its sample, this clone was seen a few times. In DNA form, the CDR3 reads TGTGCCACCAGCAAGAGTAGGGACAGCTCTGAAGCTTTCTTT. This codes for CATSKSRDSSEAFF. The rearrangement uses TRBV15 and TRBJ1-1; 7 nucleotides agree with TRBD1. This CDR3 is 14 amino acids long. The junction had 8 bases not matched to a gene; V was cut back by 4 bases and J by 6 bases. From germline, CDR1 is LNHNV and CDR2 YYDKDF (reference sequence).

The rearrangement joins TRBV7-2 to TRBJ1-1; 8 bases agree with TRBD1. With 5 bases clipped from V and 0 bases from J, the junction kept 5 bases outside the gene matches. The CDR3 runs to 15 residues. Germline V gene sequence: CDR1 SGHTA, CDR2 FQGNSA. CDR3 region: CASSLGQGMNTEAFF. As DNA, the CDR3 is TGTGCCAGCAGCCTAGGACAGGGCATGAACACTGAAGCTTTCTTT.

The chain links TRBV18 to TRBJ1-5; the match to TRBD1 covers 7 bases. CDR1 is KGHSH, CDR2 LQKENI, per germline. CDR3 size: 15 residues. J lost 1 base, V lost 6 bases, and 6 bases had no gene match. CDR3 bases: TGTGCCAGCTCCTCAGGGGGAGCAAGCAATCAGCCCCAGCATTTT. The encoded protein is CASSSGGASNQPQHF. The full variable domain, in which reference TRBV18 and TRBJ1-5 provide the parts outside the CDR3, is NAGVMQNPRHLVRRRGQEARLRCSPMKGHSHVYWYRQLPEEGLKFMVYLQKENIIDESGMPKERFSAEFPKEGPSILRIQQVVRGDSAAYFCASSSGGASNQPQHFGDGTRLSIL.

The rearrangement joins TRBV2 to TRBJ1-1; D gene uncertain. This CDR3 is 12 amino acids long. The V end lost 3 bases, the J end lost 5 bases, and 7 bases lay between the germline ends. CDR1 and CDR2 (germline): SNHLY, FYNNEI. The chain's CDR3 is CASSDGMTEAFF. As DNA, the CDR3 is TGTGCCAGCAGTGACGGGATGACTGAAGCTTTCTTT.

For the CDR3, the DNA is TGTGCCACCAGTGACCCCCGGGACCCCAGGGGGTACACCGGGGAGCTGTTTTTT. Encoded protein: CATSDPRDPRGYTGELFF. This chain uses TRBV24-1 with TRBJ2-2, with 7 bases lining up with TRBD1. V lost 4 bases, J lost 3 bases, and 13 bases stayed unmatched. Germline assignment: CDR1 KGHDR and CDR2 SFDVKD. The CDR3 loop spans 18 amino acids.

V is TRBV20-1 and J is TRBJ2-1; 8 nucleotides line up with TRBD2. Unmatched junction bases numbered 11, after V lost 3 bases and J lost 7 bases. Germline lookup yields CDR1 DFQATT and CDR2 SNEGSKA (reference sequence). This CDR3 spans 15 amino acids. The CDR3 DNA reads TGCAGTGCTAGTGCTTTAAAGCGGGAGTTAAATGAGCAGTTCTTC. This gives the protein CSASALKRELNEQFF.

CDR3 sequence (DNA): TGTGCCAGCAGCTCTCACGGGACTAGTAAAGAGACCCAGTACTTC. It translates to CASSSHGTSKETQYF. V gene TRBV7-2 combines with J gene TRBJ2-5; 8 nucleotides match TRBD2. The CDR3 contains 15 residues. The germline V gene has CDR1 SGHTA and CDR2 FQGNSA. J lost 3 bases, V lost 4 bases, and 7 bases had no gene match.

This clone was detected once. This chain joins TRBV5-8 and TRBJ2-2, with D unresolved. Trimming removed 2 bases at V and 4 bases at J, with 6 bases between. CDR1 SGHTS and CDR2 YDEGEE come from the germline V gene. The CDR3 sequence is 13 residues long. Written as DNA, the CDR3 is TGTGCCAGCAGCTTCCAGTTCACCGGGGAGCTGTTTTTT. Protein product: CASSFQFTGELFF. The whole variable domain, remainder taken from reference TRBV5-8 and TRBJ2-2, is EAGVTQSPTHLIKTRGQQATLRCSPISGHTSVYWYQQALGLGLQFLLWYDEGEERNRGNFPPRFSGRQFPNYSSELNVNALELEDSALYLCASSFQFTGELFFGEGSRLTVL.

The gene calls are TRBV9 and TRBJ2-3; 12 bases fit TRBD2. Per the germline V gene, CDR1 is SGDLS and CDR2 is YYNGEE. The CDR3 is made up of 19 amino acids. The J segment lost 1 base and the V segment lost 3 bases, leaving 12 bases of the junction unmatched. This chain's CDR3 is CASSERKTSGSMGTDTQYF. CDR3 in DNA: TGTGCCAGCAGCGAACGGAAGACTAGCGGGAGTATGGGCACAGATACGCAGTATTTT.

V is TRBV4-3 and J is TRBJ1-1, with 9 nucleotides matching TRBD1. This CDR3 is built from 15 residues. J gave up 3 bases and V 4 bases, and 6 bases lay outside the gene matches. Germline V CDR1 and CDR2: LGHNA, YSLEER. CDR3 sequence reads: CASSPGDRGDTEAFF. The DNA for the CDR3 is TGCGCCAGCAGCCCAGGAGACAGGGGGGACACTGAAGCTTTCTTT.